One and the same sample provided the 19 T cell receptor beta chains below, sequenced in a study of early T cells in non-severe SARS-CoV-2 infection. TCRdb called the 5' RACE reads again in MiXCR, with one record for every CDR3 protein. The sample contains tens of thousands of distinct CDR3 sequences, 6.8% of which appear only once. Sample: whole blood, taken at baseline. Source of these receptors: an adult who was a healthcare worker with PCR-confirmed SARS-CoV-2 infection or an uninfected control (not recorded which).

This clonotype is medium-sized (0.01 to 0.1%) within its sample. The V call is TRBV24-1, the J call TRBJ2-1; 9 bases map to TRBD1. This CDR3 region has 21 residues. The J segment lost 1 base and the V segment lost 5 bases, leaving 20 bases of the junction unmatched. The V gene's germline CDR1 is KGHDR and CDR2 SFDVKD. CDR3: CATSGPPWDREEEFSYNEQFF. CDR3 in DNA: TGTGCCACCAGTGGCCCACCGTGGGACAGGGAAGAGGAGTTTTCCTACAATGAGCAGTTCTTC.

This clonotype was counted at least ten times. The chain recombines TRBV12-3 or TRBV12-4 with TRBJ2-7; D may correspond to TRBD1 or TRBD2 (6 bases each). The germline V and J ends were trimmed by 5 bases and 6 bases, with 17 bases remaining between them. This CDR3 is built from 14 residues. The chain's CDR3 is CASSKQGRLGEQYF. The CDR3 region has the DNA TGTGCCAGCAGTAAGCAGGGGAGGCTAGGCGAGCAGTACTTC.

The V gene is TRBV27, the J gene TRBJ2-1; D not resolved. Deletions cut 5 bases from V and 6 bases from J, with 20 bases between. This CDR3 is 16 amino acids long. Germline V CDR1 and CDR2: MNHEY, SMNVEV (reference sequence). The DNA for the CDR3 is TGTGCCAGCAGTAGTGAACGCCTCCTTCCTCCCAATGAGCAGTTCTTC. It encodes CASSSERLLPPNEQFF.

V usage is TRBV6-1 and J usage is TRBJ1-3; no clear D gene. The CDR3 consists of 14 residues. Germline CDR1 MNHNS, CDR2 SASEGT. V lost 6 bases to trimming and J lost 0 bases, with 9 bases between them. This chain's CDR3 is CASRLDNSGNTIYF. CDR3 sequence (DNA): TGTGCCAGCAGACTCGACAACTCTGGAAACACCATATATTTT.

This clonotype has a handful of counts. CDR3 DNA sequence: TGCGCCAGCAGCTCGATCGGGGGCAGTGGCAACACTGAAGCTTTCTTT. Amino acids: CASSSIGGSGNTEAFF. The rearrangement links TRBV5-1 to TRBJ1-1; D is possibly TRBD1 (6 bases). This CDR3 has 16 amino acids. Between the trimmed V and J ends, which lost 3 bases and 2 bases, there was a span of 17 bases. The germline V gene encodes CDR1 SGHRS and CDR2 YFSETQ.

The chain links TRBV6-5 to TRBJ2-3; D gene ambiguous. The germline V gene encodes CDR1 MNHEY and CDR2 SVGAGI. Trimming removed 2 bases from V and 4 bases from J, with 10 bases in between. CDR3 length: 14 residues. The CDR3 DNA is TGTGCCAGCAGTTACGGTCAGGAAGCAGATACGCAGTATTTT. It specifies CASSYGQEADTQYF.

J is TRBJ2-7 and V is TRBV4-1; 13 bases fit TRBD2. The length of the CDR3 is 18 residues. The trim removed 0 bases at V and 0 bases at J, leaving 5 bases unmatched. Germline-derived CDR1 and CDR2 are MGHRA and YSYEKL. The CDR3 loop reads CASSQEGGLAGFSYEQYF. In nucleotides, the CDR3 is TGCGCCAGCAGCCAAGAGGGGGGACTAGCGGGATTCTCCTACGAGCAGTACTTC.

The V and J genes are TRBV28 and TRBJ1-2; D call uncertain. The CDR3 is 15 amino acids. V was cut by 8 bases and J by 4 bases, with 20 bases left in between. CDR1 is MDHEN, CDR2 SYDVKM, per germline. The CDR3 loop is CASATGFHSGYGYTF. The CDR3 coding sequence is TGTGCCAGCGCGACGGGCTTTCATTCGGGCTATGGCTACACCTTC.

This clonotype has a handful of counts. A read error may produce the germline difference seen at one junction end. Written as DNA, the CDR3 is TGTGCTAGCAGCCTGGGACTAGCGGGGAGCACCGGGGAGCTGTTTTTT. Its translation is CASSLGLAGSTGELFF. The chain has TRBV7-7 and TRBJ2-2; 13 bases line up with TRBD2. Germline assignment: CDR1 SSHAT and CDR2 FNYEAQ (reference sequence). The CDR3 is 16 residues long.

The chain combines TRBV3-1 with TRBJ2-7; D remains unclear. Trimming stripped 0 bases from V and 9 bases from J, with 12 bases between. Germline-derived CDR1 and CDR2 are LGHDT and YNNKEL (reference sequence). The CDR3 extends over 13 amino acids. This chain's CDR3 is CASSQDTRALQYF. In DNA form, the CDR3 reads TGTGCCAGCAGCCAAGATACGCGAGCTCTGCAGTACTTC.

This clonotype was counted a few times. The chain uses TRBV7-9 and TRBJ2-3; 11 bases line up with TRBD1. Losses at the gene ends were 5 bases for V and 3 bases for J; bases not matched to a gene: 4. Per germline, CDR1 SEHNR and CDR2 FQNEAQ (reference sequence). The CDR3 loop spans 15 amino acids. The CDR3 spells CASSAGQGVTDTQYF. In DNA form, the CDR3 reads TGTGCCAGCAGCGCGGGACAGGGGGTGACAGATACGCAGTATTTT. Combining the CDR3 with reference TRBV7-9 and TRBJ2-3 gives the whole variable domain DTGVSQNPRHKITKRGQNVTFRCDPISEHNRLYWYRQTLGQGPEFLTYFQNEAQLEKSRLLSDRFSAERPKGSFSTLEIQRTEQGDSAMYLCASSAGQGVTDTQYFGPGTRLTVL.

At least ten counts were recorded for this clonotype. The CDR3 region has the DNA TGTGCCACCAGTGACCTCATAGGACTTTCGCAGTATTTT. Translated, it gives CATSDLIGLSQYF. J is TRBJ2-3 and V is TRBV24-1, with D perhaps matching TRBD2 (5 bases). The CDR3 consists of 13 residues. Trimming shortened V by 4 bases and J by 10 bases, and 14 bases separated the two germline ends. The germline CDR1 and CDR2 sequences are KGHDR and SFDVKD.

This clonotype was seen repeatedly, ten times or more. The genes are TRBV3-1 and TRBJ2-5; D unresolved. This CDR3 is built from 12 residues. Germline values: CDR1 LGHDT, CDR2 YNNKEL (reference sequence). The V end was cut by 4 bases, the J end by 4 bases, with 7 bases between. The CDR3 sequence is CASSPRLETQYF. DNA for the CDR3: TGTGCCAGCAGCCCACGATTAGAGACCCAGTACTTC.

This clonotype occurred many times. V is TRBV7-9 and J is TRBJ2-6; D is possibly TRBD1 (7 bases). CDR1 SEHNR and CDR2 FQNEAQ come from the germline V gene (reference sequence). Trimming stripped 5 bases from V and 2 bases from J, with 10 bases between. This CDR3 is built from 15 residues. CDR3 nucleotides: TGTGCCAGCAGCGGCGGGACAGCTGGGGCCAACGTCCTGACTTTC. Encoded protein: CASSGGTAGANVLTF.

This clonotype appeared many times. The chain recombines TRBV28 with TRBJ1-5; D unresolved. The CDR3 is made up of 14 amino acids. Between the trimmed V and J ends, which lost 7 bases and 2 bases, there was a span of 12 bases. Germline values: CDR1 MDHEN, CDR2 SYDVKM. The CDR3 sequence: CASTPSAGNQPQHF. As DNA, the CDR3 is TGTGCCAGCACCCCGTCGGCGGGCAATCAGCCCCAGCATTTT.

This clonotype has a handful of counts. The gene calls are TRBV7-9 and TRBJ2-7, with D possibly TRBD2 on 6 matching bases. The ends were cut back, 1 base at V and 6 bases at J, with 10 bases in the middle. The V gene's germline CDR1 is SEHNR and CDR2 FQNEAQ (reference sequence). CDR3 size: 13 residues. CDR3 sequence reads: CASSLGTSTEQYF. DNA of the CDR3: TGTGCCAGCAGCTTAGGTACTAGCACCGAGCAGTACTTC.

This clonotype was seen a handful of times. This chain uses TRBV29-1 with TRBJ2-5; D gene uncertain. The germline gives CDR1 SQVTM, CDR2 ANQGSEA. V was clipped by 1 base and J by 4 bases, with 7 bases between them. The CDR3 consists of 12 residues. CDR3 nucleotide sequence: TGCAGCGTTGAAGGGTACGGAGAGACCCAGTACTTC. Residues: CSVEGYGETQYF.

This clonotype was seen at least ten times. J is TRBJ1-2 and V is TRBV28; unclear D gene. This CDR3 has 13 residues. The germline gives CDR1 MDHEN, CDR2 SYDVKM. Trimming shortened V by 7 bases and J by 4 bases, and 13 bases separated the two germline ends. Here the CDR3 reads CASNTAYSYGYTF. CDR3 bases: TGTGCCAGCAATACCGCCTATAGCTATGGCTACACCTTC.

A word on this clonotype: A much larger clonotype is one base distant, so this may be a read error. J is TRBJ2-3 and V is TRBV7-2; 8 bases match TRBD2. The CDR3 has 17 amino acids. The junction had 11 bases not matched to a gene; V was cut back by 6 bases and J by 0 bases. Germline CDR1 and CDR2: SGHTA and FQGNSA. In DNA, the CDR3 is TGTGCCAGCAGTCTCACACGGGGGGGACCTAGCACAGATACGCAGTATTTT. Translating gives CASSLTRGGPSTDTQYF.